The rows below give T cell receptor beta chains drawn from one sample of a study of cytomegalovirus exposure and HLA in healthy donors. Clones were sequenced by immunoSEQ multiplex PCR, and TCRdb holds only the in-frame ones, with some missing. In the table there are 150,000 to 200,000 clones, approximately 78% of which are singletons. Sequenced input: PBMCs. The receptors shown here come from a human donor in good health. Both conserved end residues are part of each CDR3. A D gene is named only where the DNA matches it firmly. Clone size, where shown, is once, few, many, or a class for clones that have expanded.

D | J | size | V | CDR3 | DNA
TRBD2 | TRBJ2-7 | . | TRBV13 | CASSYPGLANYEQYF | TGTGCCAGCAGCTACCCGGGACTAGCGAACTACGAGCAGTACTTC
. | TRBJ2-7 | . | TRBV7-9 | CASSLGLSSPYEQYF | TGTGCCAGCAGCTTGGGGCTTAGTTCCCCCTACGAGCAGTACTTC
TRBD2 | TRBJ2-7 | . | TRBV7-6 | CASSLAGTVYEQYF | TGTGCCAGCAGCCTAGCGGGGACAGTCTACGAGCAGTACTTC
. | TRBJ1-5 | . | TRBV2 | CASSGGGVQPQHF | TGTGCCAGCAGTGGGGGGGGTGTGCAGCCCCAGCATTTT
. | TRBJ2-7 | once | TRBV25-1 | CASSDQGGSSYEQYF | TGTGCCAGCAGTGATCAGGGGGGTAGCTCCTACGAGCAGTACTTC
. | TRBJ2-7 | . | TRBV7-9 | CASSPPFAYEQYF | TGTGCCAGCAGCCCCCCGTTCGCCTACGAGCAGTACTTC
. | TRBJ1-1 | few | TRBV4-1 | CASSQGEGRRRGF | TGCGCCAGCAGCCAAGGGGAGGGTCGGCGTAGAGGGTTT
. | TRBJ1-4 | . | TRBV30 | CAWSKLRGGASEKLFF | TGTGCCTGGAGTAAACTTCGGGGTGGCGCAAGTGAAAAACTGTTTTTT
TRBD1 | TRBJ2-6 | once | TRBV4-3 | CASSPWGQGESSGANVLTF | TGCGCCAGCAGCCCCTGGGGGCAGGGGGAAAGCTCTGGGGCCAACGTCCTGACTTTC
TRBD1 | TRBJ1-2 | few | TRBV6-1 | CASIPTGTYGYTF | TGTGCCAGCATCCCGACAGGGACCTATGGCTACACCTTC
. | TRBJ2-7 | . | TRBV15 | CATSRDRGRRGEQYF | TGTGCCACCAGCAGAGATCGGGGCAGGCGGGGCGAGCAGTACTTC
TRBD1 | TRBJ2-5 | once | TRBV5-4 | CASSTPRDSAETQYF | TGTGCCAGCAGCACACCCCGGGACAGTGCAGAGACCCAGTACTTC
TRBD1 | TRBJ2-7 | . | TRBV7-7 | CASSPGTGGGEQYF | TGTGCTAGCAGCCCCGGGACAGGGGGAGGCGAGCAGTACTTC
TRBD1 | TRBJ1-2 | . | TRBV4-1 | CASSQAEGAAYGYTF | TGCGCCAGCAGCCAAGCGGAGGGGGCGGCCTATGGCTACACCTTC
. | TRBJ2-2 | few | TRBV4-1 | CASSQTTVTGELFF | TGCGCCAGCAGCCAAACGACTGTAACCGGGGAGCTGTTTTTT
. | TRBJ2-5 | . | TRBV10-3 | CAIRFGGAGDQETQYF | TGTGCCATCAGGTTTGGGGGCGCTGGGGACCAAGAGACCCAGTACTTC
TRBD1 | TRBJ2-3 | few | TRBV5-1 | CASSPGQGGDTQYF | TGCGCCAGCAGCCCTGGACAGGGGGGGGATACGCAGTATTTT
. | TRBJ2-7 | . | TRBV5-6 | CASSLGPDEQYF | TGTGCCAGCAGCTTGGGGCCAGACGAGCAGTACTTC
. | TRBJ1-1 | . | TRBV18 | CASSPDRGTEAFF | TGTGCCAGCTCACCCGACCGAGGCACTGAAGCTTTCTTT
. | TRBJ1-1 | few | TRBV7-3 | CASSLIGTPNLNTEAFF | TGTGCCAGCAGCTTAATTGGGACACCAAATTTGAACACTGAAGCTTTCTTT
TRBD1 | TRBJ2-7 | . | TRBV2 | CASSERDRGFEQYF | TGTGCCAGCAGTGAAAGGGACAGGGGGTTCGAGCAGTACTTC
. | TRBJ1-6 | . | TRBV19 | CATTGYNSPLHF | TGTGCCACCACAGGTTATAATTCACCCCTCCACTTT
TRBD2 | TRBJ2-1 | . | TRBV27 | CASSLTSGKQFF | TGTGCCAGCAGCCTTACTAGCGGGAAGCAGTTCTTC
TRBD2 | TRBJ2-7 | few | TRBV5-4 | CASSSTGLAWEQYF | TGTGCCAGCAGCTCAACGGGACTAGCGTGGGAGCAGTACTTC
. | TRBJ1-2 | few | TRBV6-5 | CASNPVGTRSGYTF | TGTGCCAGCAATCCAGTGGGGACTAGGAGTGGCTACACCTTC
. | TRBJ2-7 | . | TRBV5-6 | CASSLAGVNGEQYF | TGTGCCAGCAGCTTGGCAGGGGTTAACGGCGAGCAGTACTTC
. | TRBJ1-1 | . | TRBV11-2 | CASSLSGGEAFF | TGTGCCAGCAGCCTGAGTGGAGGAGAGGCTTTCTTT